Below, 13 T cell receptor beta chains from the same sample are listed, as sequenced in a study of control samples from healthy donors and cancer patients. Generated by immunoSEQ multiplex PCR, the TCRdb table keeps only in-frame clones and is missing some. The sample gives about 67,000 clones, roughly 86% of which show up once; roughly 2.4% is in the top ten. Input material: PBMCs. These receptors were collected from a woman aged 45-60 years with head and neck cancer.

This sequence joins TRBV6-1 and TRBJ2-1, with TRBD2 matching 13 bases. The CDR3 covers 15 residues. Germline-derived CDR1 and CDR2 are MNHNS and SASEGT. The V and J ends lost 3 bases and 8 bases, in that order; junction bases with no gene match: 4. CDR3: CASSETSGGKDEQFF. As DNA, the CDR3 is TGTGCCAGCAGTGAGACTAGCGGGGGGAAGGATGAGCAGTTCTTC.

The chain joins TRBV28 to TRBJ1-3, with D possibly TRBD1 on 6 matching bases. Germline V gene data show CDR1 as MDHEN and CDR2 as SYDVKM. Trimming cost V 2 bases and J 2 bases, with 10 bases left between them. There are 15 residues in the CDR3. CDR3 in DNA: TGTGCCAGCAGTTTAGAACAGGGAGCTGGAAACACCATATATTTT. Amino acids: CASSLEQGAGNTIYF.

V is TRBV27 and J is TRBJ1-4; tentatively, D is TRBD1 (6 bases). CDR3 size: 15 residues. Germline V gene lookup returns CDR1 MNHEY and CDR2 SMNVEV (reference sequence). V shed 6 bases and J shed 8 bases, with 19 bases lying between them. The CDR3 region is CASSEGGGLREKLFF. CDR3 DNA sequence: TGTGCCAGCAGCGAAGGGGGGGGCCTAAGGGAAAAACTGTTTTTT.

This sequence joins TRBV5-4 and TRBJ1-6, with 7 bases aligning to TRBD1. Germline V gene lookup returns CDR1 SGHNT and CDR2 YYREEE (reference sequence). The CDR3 is 15 residues long. The ends lost 4 bases at V and 7 bases at J; junction bases unmatched: 8. The CDR3 loop is CASSLRDRLNSPLHF. The CDR3 DNA reads TGTGCCAGCAGCCTGCGGGACAGACTAAATTCACCCCTCCACTTT.

The gene calls are TRBV5-1 and TRBJ2-1; TRBD2 matches 15 bases. Trimming at V came to 4 bases and at J to 0 bases, leaving 8 bases not matched to a gene. Germline V gene sequence: CDR1 SGHRS, CDR2 YFSETQ. This CDR3 has 19 residues. CDR3 nucleotides: TGCGCCAGCAGCAAGGGGACTAGCGGGGGGACCAGCTCCTACAATGAGCAGTTCTTC. The encoded protein is CASSKGTSGGTSSYNEQFF.

CDR3 DNA sequence: TGTGCCAGTAGTGTTCCCGGGTCGCAGCCCCAGCATTTT. Protein product: CASSVPGSQPQHF. The chain has TRBV19 and TRBJ1-5; D unclear. Trimming took off 5 bases at V and 7 bases at J, with 12 bases between the two ends. Germline V gene sequence: CDR1 LNHDA, CDR2 SQIVND (reference sequence). CDR3 length: 13 amino acids.

This clone was recorded once. The J gene is TRBJ2-7, the V gene TRBV6-2 or TRBV6-3; 7 positions match TRBD1. The germline V gene encodes CDR1 MNHEY and CDR2 SVGEGT. This CDR3 contains 19 residues. The trim removed 5 bases at V and 3 bases at J, leaving 22 bases unmatched. CDR3: CASSLEGQQRFVVVYEQYF. Here the CDR3 DNA reads TGTGCCAGCAGTCTCGAGGGACAGCAGCGTTTTGTGGTGGTCTACGAGCAGTACTTC.

In its sample, this clone was seen once. The chain is built from TRBV2 and TRBJ2-3, with D unresolved. The germline V gene encodes CDR1 SNHLY and CDR2 FYNNEI. Trimming shortened V by 5 bases and J by 2 bases, and 8 bases separated the two germline ends. The CDR3 has 13 residues. The chain's CDR3 is CASSQDNTDTQYF. Here the CDR3 DNA reads TGTGCCAGCAGTCAGGATAACACAGATACGCAGTATTTT. Full variable domain (remainder filled in from reference TRBV2 and TRBJ2-3): EPEVTQTPSHQVTQMGQEVILRCVPISNHLYFYWYRQILGQKVEFLVSFYNNEISEKSEIFDDQFSVERPDGSNFTLKIRSTKLEDSAMYFCASSQDNTDTQYFGPGTRLTVL.

The V gene is TRBV11-2, the J gene TRBJ1-1; D not resolved. The CDR3 runs 14 residues. Trimming took off 5 bases at V and 0 bases at J, with 10 bases between the two ends. Germline V lookup: CDR1 SGHAT, CDR2 FQNNGV. This CDR3 reads CASSLQNMNTEAFF. CDR3 nucleotides: TGTGCCAGCAGCCTACAGAACATGAACACTGAAGCTTTCTTT.

This rearrangement joins TRBV9 to TRBJ1-2, with a tentative D call TRBD1 (5 bases). V was shortened by 3 bases and J by 0 bases, with 15 bases between the two germline ends. Germline V gene sequence: CDR1 SGDLS, CDR2 YYNGEE. The CDR3 spans 16 residues. DNA for the CDR3: TGTGCCAGCAGCGAAACTACAGGAGTGGCTAACTATGGCTACACCTTC. Translated, it gives CASSETTGVANYGYTF.

The rearrangement links TRBV23-1 to TRBJ2-7, with D perhaps TRBD1 or TRBD2 (6 bases each). TRBV23-1 is recorded as an ORF, its role being uncertain. This CDR3 spans 14 amino acids. The CDR3 is CPSKGGTQSYEQYF. CDR3 nucleotide sequence: TGCCCTTCGAAAGGGGGGACTCAATCCTACGAGCAGTACTTC.

This chain links TRBV2 with TRBJ1-2; tentatively, D is TRBD1 (5 bases). The CDR3 loop spans 15 amino acids. CDR1 SNHLY and CDR2 FYNNEI come from the germline V gene. The ends were cut back, 6 bases at V and 5 bases at J, with 19 bases in the middle. CDR3 in amino acids: CASSEMGLLGYGYTF. CDR3 nucleotides: TGTGCCAGCAGCGAAATGGGACTCCTGGGATATGGCTACACCTTC.

V usage is TRBV6-6 and J usage is TRBJ2-3, with D perhaps matching TRBD1 (5 bases). Germline V gene sequence: CDR1 MNHNY, CDR2 SVGAGI (reference sequence). This CDR3 contains 15 residues. V was trimmed by 3 bases and J by 0 bases, leaving 10 bases between them. The CDR3 coding sequence is TGTGCCAGCAGTTATTTCGACAGCAGCACAGATACGCAGTATTTT. It translates to CASSYFDSSTDTQYF.